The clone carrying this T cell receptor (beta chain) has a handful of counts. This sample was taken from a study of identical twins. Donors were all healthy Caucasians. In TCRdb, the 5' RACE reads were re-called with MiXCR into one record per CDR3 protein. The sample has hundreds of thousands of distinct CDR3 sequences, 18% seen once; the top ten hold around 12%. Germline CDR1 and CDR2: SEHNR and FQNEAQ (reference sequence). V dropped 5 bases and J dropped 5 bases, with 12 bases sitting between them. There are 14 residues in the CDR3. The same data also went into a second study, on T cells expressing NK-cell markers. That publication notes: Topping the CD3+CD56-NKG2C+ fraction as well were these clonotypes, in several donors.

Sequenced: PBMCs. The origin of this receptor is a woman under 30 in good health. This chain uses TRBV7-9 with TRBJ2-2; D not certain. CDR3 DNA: TGTGCCAGCAGCCTTCTAGTGGGAACCGGGGAGCTGTTTTTT. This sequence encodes CASSLLVGTGELFF.